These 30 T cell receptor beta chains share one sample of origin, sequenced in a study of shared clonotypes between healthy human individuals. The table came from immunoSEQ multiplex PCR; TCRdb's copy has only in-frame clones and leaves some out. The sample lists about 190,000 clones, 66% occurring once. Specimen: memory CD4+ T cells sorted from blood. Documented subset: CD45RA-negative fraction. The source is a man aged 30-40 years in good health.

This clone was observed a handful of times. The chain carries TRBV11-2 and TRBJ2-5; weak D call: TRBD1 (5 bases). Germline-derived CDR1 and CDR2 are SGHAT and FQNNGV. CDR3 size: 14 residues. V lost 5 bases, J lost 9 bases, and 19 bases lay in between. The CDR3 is CASSPDKSSGAQYF. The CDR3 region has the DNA TGTGCCAGCAGCCCGGACAAAAGTTCTGGGGCCCAGTACTTC.

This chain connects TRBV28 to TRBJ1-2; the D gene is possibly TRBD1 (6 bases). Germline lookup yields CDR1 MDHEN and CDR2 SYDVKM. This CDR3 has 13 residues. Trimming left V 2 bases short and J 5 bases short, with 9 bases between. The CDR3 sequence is CASSLIGQYGYTF. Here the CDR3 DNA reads TGTGCCAGCAGTTTAATAGGACAGTATGGCTACACCTTC.

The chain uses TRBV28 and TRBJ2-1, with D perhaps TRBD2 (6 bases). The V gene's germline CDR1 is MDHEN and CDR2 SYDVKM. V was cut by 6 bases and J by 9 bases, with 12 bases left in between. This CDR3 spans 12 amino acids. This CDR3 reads CASREGIREQFF. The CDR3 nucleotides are TGTGCCAGCAGGGAGGGGATTCGTGAGCAGTTCTTC.

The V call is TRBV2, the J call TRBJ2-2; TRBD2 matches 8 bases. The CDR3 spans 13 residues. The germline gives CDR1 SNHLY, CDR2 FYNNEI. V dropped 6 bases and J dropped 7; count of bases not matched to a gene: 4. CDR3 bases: TGTGCCAGCAGGTTACGGGAGGGCGGGGAGCTGTTTTTT. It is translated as CASRLREGGELFF.

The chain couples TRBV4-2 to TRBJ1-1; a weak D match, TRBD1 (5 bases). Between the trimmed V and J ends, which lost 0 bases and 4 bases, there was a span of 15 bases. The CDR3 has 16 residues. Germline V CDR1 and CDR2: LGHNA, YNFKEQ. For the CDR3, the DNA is TGTGCCAGCAGCCAAGATCTGGGGCAGGGCGGCACTGAAGCTTTCTTT. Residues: CASSQDLGQGGTEAFF.

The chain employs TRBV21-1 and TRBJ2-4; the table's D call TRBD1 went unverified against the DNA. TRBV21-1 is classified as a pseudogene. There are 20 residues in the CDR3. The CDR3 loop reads CASSKRGFGDRTSLRNIQYF. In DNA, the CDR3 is TGTGCCAGCAGCAAAAGGGGCTTCGGGGACAGGACCTCCTTAAGAAACATTCAGTACTTC.

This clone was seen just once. The CDR3 DNA reads as TGTGCCAGCAGCGCGTTTCCGAGGGGCAGGGTCGGGGAGCTGTTTTTT. It yields the protein CASSAFPRGRVGELFF. This chain connects TRBV9 to TRBJ2-2; D may match TRBD1 or TRBD2 (5 bases each). The CDR3 loop spans 16 amino acids. The V end lost 3 bases, the J end lost 7 bases, and 19 bases lay between the germline ends. Germline assignment: CDR1 SGDLS and CDR2 YYNGEE.

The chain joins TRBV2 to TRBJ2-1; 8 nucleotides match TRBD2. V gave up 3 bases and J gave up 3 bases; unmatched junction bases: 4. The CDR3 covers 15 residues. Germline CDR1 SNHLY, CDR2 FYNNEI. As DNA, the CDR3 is TGTGCCAGCAGTGATAGCCTAGCGGGCTACAATGAGCAGTTCTTC. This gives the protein CASSDSLAGYNEQFF.

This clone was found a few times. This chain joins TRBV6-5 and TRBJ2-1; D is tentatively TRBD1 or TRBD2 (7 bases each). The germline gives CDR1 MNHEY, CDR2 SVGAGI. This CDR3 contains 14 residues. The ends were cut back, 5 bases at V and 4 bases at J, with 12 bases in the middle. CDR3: CASSTRGGYNEQFF. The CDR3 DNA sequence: TGTGCCAGCAGTACCAGGGGGGGGTACAATGAGCAGTTCTTC.

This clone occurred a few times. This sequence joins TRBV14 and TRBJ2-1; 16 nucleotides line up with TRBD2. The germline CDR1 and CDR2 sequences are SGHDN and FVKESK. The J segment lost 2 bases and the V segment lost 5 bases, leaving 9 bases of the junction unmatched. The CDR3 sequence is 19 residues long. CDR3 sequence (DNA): TGTGCCAGCAGCTCTACCTCGGGACTAGCGGGAGGGGCCTACAATGAGCAGTTCTTC. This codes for CASSSTSGLAGGAYNEQFF.

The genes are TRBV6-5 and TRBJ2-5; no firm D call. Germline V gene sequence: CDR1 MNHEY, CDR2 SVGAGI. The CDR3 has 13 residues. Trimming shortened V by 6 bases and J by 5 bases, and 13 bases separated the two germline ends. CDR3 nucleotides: TGTGCCAGCAGCCAACTATTGGGGGAGACCCAGTACTTC. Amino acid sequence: CASSQLLGETQYF.

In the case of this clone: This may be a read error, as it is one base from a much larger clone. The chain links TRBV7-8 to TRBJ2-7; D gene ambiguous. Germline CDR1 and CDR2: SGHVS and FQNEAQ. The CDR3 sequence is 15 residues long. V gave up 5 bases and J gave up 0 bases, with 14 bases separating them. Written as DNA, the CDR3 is TGTGCCAGCAGCCCCCTATCAGTGTTCTCCTACGAGCAGTACTTC. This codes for CASSPLSVFSYEQYF.

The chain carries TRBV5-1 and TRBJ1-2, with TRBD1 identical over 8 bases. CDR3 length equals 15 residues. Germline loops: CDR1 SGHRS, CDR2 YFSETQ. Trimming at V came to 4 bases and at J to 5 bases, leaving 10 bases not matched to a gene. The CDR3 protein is CASSPLTGGRYGYTF. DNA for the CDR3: TGCGCCAGCAGCCCACTAACAGGGGGTAGATATGGCTACACCTTC.

The CDR3 protein is CASSLSGENSGNTIYF. The DNA for the CDR3 is TGTGCCAGCAGTTTATCGGGGGAGAACTCTGGAAACACCATATATTTT. The chain employs TRBV27 and TRBJ1-3; D might be TRBD1 (5 bases). The CDR3 is made up of 16 amino acids. Trimming left V 0 bases short and J 0 bases short, with 9 bases between. Germline values: CDR1 MNHEY, CDR2 SMNVEV (reference sequence).

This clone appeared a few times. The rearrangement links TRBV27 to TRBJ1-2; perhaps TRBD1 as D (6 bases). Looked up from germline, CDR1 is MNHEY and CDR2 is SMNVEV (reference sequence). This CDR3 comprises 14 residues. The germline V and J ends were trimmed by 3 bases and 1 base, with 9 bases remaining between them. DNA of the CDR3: TGTGCCAGCAGTTTGGGACAACATAACTATGGCTACACCTTC. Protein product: CASSLGQHNYGYTF.

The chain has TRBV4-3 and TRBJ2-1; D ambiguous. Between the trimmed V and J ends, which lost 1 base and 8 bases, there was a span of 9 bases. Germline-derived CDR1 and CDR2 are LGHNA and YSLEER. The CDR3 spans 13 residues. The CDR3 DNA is TGCGCCAGCAGCCAAGCCAGGATCCATGAGCAGTTCTTC. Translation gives CASSQARIHEQFF.

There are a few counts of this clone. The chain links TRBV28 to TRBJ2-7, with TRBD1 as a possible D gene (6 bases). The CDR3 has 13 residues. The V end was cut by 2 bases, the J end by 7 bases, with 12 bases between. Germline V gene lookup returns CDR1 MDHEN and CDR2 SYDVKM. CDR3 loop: CASSLGTPVEQYF. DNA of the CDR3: TGTGCCAGCAGTTTAGGGACACCGGTGGAGCAGTACTTC.

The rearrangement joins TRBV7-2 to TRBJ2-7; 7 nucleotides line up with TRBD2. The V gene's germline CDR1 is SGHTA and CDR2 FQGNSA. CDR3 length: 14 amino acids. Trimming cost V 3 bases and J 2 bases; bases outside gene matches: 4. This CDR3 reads CASSLAGVAYEQYF. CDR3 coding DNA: TGTGCCAGCAGCTTGGCGGGAGTAGCCTACGAGCAGTACTTC. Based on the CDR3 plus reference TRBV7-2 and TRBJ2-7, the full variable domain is GAGVSQSPSNKVTEKGKDVELRCDPISGHTALYWYRQSLGQGLEFLIYFQGNSAPDKSGLPSDRFSAERTGGSVSTLTIQRTQQEDSAVYLCASSLAGVAYEQYFGPGTRLTVT.

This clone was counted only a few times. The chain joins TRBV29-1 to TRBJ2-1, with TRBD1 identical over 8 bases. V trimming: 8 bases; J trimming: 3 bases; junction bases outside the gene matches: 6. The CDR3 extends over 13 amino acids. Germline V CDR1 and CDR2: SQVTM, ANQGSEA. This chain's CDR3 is CSSAGGSYNEQFF. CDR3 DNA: TGCAGCTCAGCAGGGGGCAGCTACAATGAGCAGTTCTTC.

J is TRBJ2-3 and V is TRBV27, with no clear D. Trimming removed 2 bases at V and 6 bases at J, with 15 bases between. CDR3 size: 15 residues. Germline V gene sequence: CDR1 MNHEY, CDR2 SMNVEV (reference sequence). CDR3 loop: CASSLGSPHVDTQYF. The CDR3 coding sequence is TGTGCCAGCAGTTTAGGCTCCCCCCACGTTGATACGCAGTATTTT.

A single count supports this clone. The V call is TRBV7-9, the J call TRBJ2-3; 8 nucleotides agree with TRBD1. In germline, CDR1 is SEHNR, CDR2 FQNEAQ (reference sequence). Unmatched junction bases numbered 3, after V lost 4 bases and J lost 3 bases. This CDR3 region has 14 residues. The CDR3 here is CASSWTGKTDTQYF. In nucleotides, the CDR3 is TGTGCCAGCAGCTGGACAGGGAAGACAGATACGCAGTATTTT.

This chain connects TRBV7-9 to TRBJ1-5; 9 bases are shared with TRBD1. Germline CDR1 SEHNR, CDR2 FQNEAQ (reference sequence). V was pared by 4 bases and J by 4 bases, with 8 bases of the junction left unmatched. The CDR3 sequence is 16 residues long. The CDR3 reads CASSSWTGDQNQPQHF. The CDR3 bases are TGTGCCAGCAGCTCTTGGACAGGGGATCAAAATCAGCCCCAGCATTTT.

In nucleotides, the CDR3 is TGTGCCAGCAGTTGGGGAGCGGAGGGCGACAATGAGCAGTTCTTC. Its translation is CASSWGAEGDNEQFF. The V gene is TRBV28, the J gene TRBJ2-1, with D possibly being TRBD2 (6 bases). CDR1 and CDR2 from the germline V gene are MDHEN and SYDVKM. Trimming pared 4 bases from V and 5 bases from J, leaving 15 bases between. This CDR3 is 15 amino acids long.

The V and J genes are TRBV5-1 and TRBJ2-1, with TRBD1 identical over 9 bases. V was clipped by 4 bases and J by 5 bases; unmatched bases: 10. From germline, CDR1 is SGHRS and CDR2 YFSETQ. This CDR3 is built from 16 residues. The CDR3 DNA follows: TGCGCCAGCAGCCCCAATATCGGGACAGGGAACAATGAGCAGTTCTTC. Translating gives CASSPNIGTGNNEQFF. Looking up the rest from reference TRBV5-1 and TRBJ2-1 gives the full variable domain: KAGVTQTPRYLIKTRGQQVTLSCSPISGHRSVSWYQQTPGQGLQFLFEYFSETQRNKGNFPGRFSGRQFSNSRSEMNVSTLELGDSALYLCASSPNIGTGNNEQFFGPGTRLTVL.

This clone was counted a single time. CDR3 in DNA: TGTGCCAGCAGTACCCGGGACGGAAATGAGCAGTTCTTC. It translates to CASSTRDGNEQFF. The chain recombines TRBV25-1 with TRBJ2-1; D possibly matches TRBD1 or TRBD2 (5 bases each). Per germline, CDR1 MGHDK and CDR2 SYGVNS. This CDR3 spans 13 amino acids. V lost 5 bases and J 7 bases, leaving 12 bases between the germline ends.

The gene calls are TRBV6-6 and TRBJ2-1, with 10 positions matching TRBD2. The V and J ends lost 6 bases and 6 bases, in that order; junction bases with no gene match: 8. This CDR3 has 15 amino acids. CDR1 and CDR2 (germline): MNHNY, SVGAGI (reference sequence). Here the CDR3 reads CASSPSGRARNEQFF. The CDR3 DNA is TGTGCCAGCAGCCCAAGCGGGAGGGCCCGCAATGAGCAGTTCTTC.

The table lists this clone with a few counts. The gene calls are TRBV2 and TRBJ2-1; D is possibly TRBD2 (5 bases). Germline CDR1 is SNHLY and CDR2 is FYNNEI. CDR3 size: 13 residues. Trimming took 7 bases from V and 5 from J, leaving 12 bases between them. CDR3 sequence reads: CASNGVGDNEQFF. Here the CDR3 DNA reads TGTGCCAGCAACGGGGTTGGGGACAATGAGCAGTTCTTC.

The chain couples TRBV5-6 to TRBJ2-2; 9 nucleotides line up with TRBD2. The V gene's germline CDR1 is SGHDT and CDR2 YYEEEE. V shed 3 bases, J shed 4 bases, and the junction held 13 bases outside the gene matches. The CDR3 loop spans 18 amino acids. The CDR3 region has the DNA TGTGCCAGCAGCTGGGATGGGACTAGCAGGATGGGCACCGGGGAGCTGTTTTTT. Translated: CASSWDGTSRMGTGELFF.

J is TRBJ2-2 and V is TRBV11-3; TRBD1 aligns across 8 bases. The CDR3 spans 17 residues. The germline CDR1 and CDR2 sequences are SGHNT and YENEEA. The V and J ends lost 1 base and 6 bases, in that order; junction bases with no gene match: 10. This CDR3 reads CASSLGTGGVASGELFF. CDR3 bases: TGTGCCAGCAGCTTAGGTACAGGGGGTGTAGCCTCCGGGGAGCTGTTTTTT.

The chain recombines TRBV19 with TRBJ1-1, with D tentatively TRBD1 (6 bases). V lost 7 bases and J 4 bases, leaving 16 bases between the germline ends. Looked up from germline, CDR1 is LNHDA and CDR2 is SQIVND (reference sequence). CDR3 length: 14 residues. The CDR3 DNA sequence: TGTGCCAGTACCAACGACAGGAGGGGCACTGAAGCTTTCTTT. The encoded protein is CASTNDRRGTEAFF.